One sample yielded the 29 T cell receptor beta chains listed below, sequenced in a study of human T cells and chemical hapten exposure. Regarding time point: patch test 2, 6 weeks after DPC sensitization. Sample treatment: therapeutic diphenylcyclopropenone sensitization with weekly scalp DPC. One entry per CDR3 protein results from TCRdb running MiXCR on the RACE reads. The sample holds tens of thousands of distinct CDR3 sequences, 10% seen once. Material: whole blood, obtained in connection with sensitization to the hapten diphenylcyclopropenone (DPC). Receptors were obtained from a woman under 40 with alopecia areata. Some clones in this sample may be carry-over from other donors' samples.

This clonotype appeared a few times. The chain employs TRBV28 and TRBJ2-7, with unresolved D. Germline V gives CDR1 MDHEN, CDR2 SYDVKM. V dropped 6 bases and J dropped 7 bases, with 16 bases sitting between them. This CDR3 is built from 13 residues. This CDR3 is CASSLDWITEQYF. CDR3 in DNA: TGTGCCAGCAGCCTAGACTGGATTACTGAGCAGTACTTC.

A word on this clonotype: This clone may be a read error of a much larger clone one base away. V and J are TRBV6-1 and TRBJ1-2, with D unclear. V dropped 1 base and J dropped 8 bases, with 14 bases sitting between them. Germline V gene sequence: CDR1 MNHNS, CDR2 SASEGT. This CDR3 has 14 amino acids. In DNA form, the CDR3 reads TGTGCCAGCAGTGAAGTAACGGACTTCGGGGGCTACACCTTC. Protein: CASSEVTDFGGYTF.

J is TRBJ2-3 and V is TRBV7-9, with TRBD2 matching over 11 bases. In germline, CDR1 is SEHNR, CDR2 FQNEAQ (reference sequence). With V trimmed by 5 bases and J by 1 base, 8 bases remained unmatched. The CDR3 extends over 17 amino acids. Here the CDR3 reads CASSPRLAGIRTDTQYF. The CDR3 DNA is TGTGCCAGCAGCCCCCGACTAGCGGGAATACGCACAGATACGCAGTATTTT.

This clonotype was seen many times. This chain links TRBV20-1 with TRBJ2-7, with TRBD2 matching over 13 bases. CDR1 and CDR2 (germline): DFQATT, SNEGSKA (reference sequence). The CDR3 is 16 residues long. With 1 base clipped from V and 2 bases from J, the junction kept 5 bases outside the gene matches. CDR3 in DNA: TGCAGTGCTAGAGCCCCAGGGACTAGCGGGACCTACGAGCAGTACTTC. This sequence encodes CSARAPGTSGTYEQYF.

This clonotype was observed at least ten times. J is TRBJ2-4 and V is TRBV29-1; unclear D gene. V lost 4 bases, J lost 3 bases, and 7 bases lay in between. CDR3 size: 12 residues. The germline gives CDR1 SQVTM, CDR2 ANQGSEA. CDR3 loop: CSVGISKNIQYF. CDR3 in DNA: TGCAGCGTTGGCATTAGCAAAAACATTCAGTACTTC.

This clonotype was seen ten or more times. The chain carries TRBV7-2 and TRBJ1-5; a possible D gene is TRBD1 (5 bases). The V gene lost 1 base and the J gene lost 4 bases, with 11 bases spanning the gap. This CDR3 has 15 residues. Germline V CDR1 and CDR2: SGHTA, FQGNSA. This CDR3 is CASSLGGGGNQPQHF. In nucleotides, the CDR3 is TGTGCCAGCAGCTTAGGTGGTGGGGGTAATCAGCCCCAGCATTTT.

This clonotype has only a few counts. The chain has TRBV10-3 and TRBJ2-1; weak D call: TRBD2 (7 bases). Per the germline V gene, CDR1 is ENHRY and CDR2 is SYGVKD. The CDR3 spans 14 residues. V lost 8 bases and J 2 bases, leaving 13 bases between the germline ends. The CDR3 sequence: CAIQGRAAYNEQFF. The CDR3 region has the DNA TGTGCCATCCAGGGGAGGGCGGCCTACAATGAGCAGTTCTTC.

This sequence joins TRBV28 and TRBJ1-1; D is unresolved. V was trimmed by 6 bases and J by 0 bases, leaving 11 bases between them. The CDR3 has 14 amino acids. Germline CDR1 is MDHEN and CDR2 is SYDVKM. The CDR3, as DNA: TGTGCCAGCAGCCCGGCGGGTCTGAACACTGAAGCTTTCTTT. Its protein is CASSPAGLNTEAFF.

This clonotype has only a few counts. J is TRBJ1-4 and V is TRBV19; no definite D call. V dropped 4 bases and J dropped 6 bases, with 9 bases sitting between them. This CDR3 contains 13 residues. The germline V gene encodes CDR1 LNHDA and CDR2 SQIVND (reference sequence). The CDR3 coding sequence is TGTGCCAGTAGTACCAGGCCCTATGAAAAACTGTTTTTT. Its protein is CASSTRPYEKLFF.

The table lists this clonotype with many counts. Here the CDR3 reads CSVGGSNTEAFF. The CDR3 nucleotides read TGCAGCGTTGGGGGCTCGAACACTGAAGCTTTCTTT. The rearrangement uses TRBV29-1 and TRBJ1-1; D might be TRBD1 (5 bases). Germline V gene lookup returns CDR1 SQVTM and CDR2 ANQGSEA. The CDR3 consists of 12 residues. V lost 4 bases and J lost 1, with 7 bases in between.

A few counts support this clonotype. The chain carries TRBV7-8 and TRBJ2-3; TRBD2 matches 11 bases. The CDR3 extends over 18 amino acids. Per the germline V gene, CDR1 is SGHVS and CDR2 is FQNEAQ. J lost 5 bases, V lost 3 bases, and 13 bases had no gene match. The CDR3 DNA follows: TGTGCCAGCAGCTTGGTTACCCGACTAGCGGGGAGGGGAGATACGCAGTATTTT. Translation gives CASSLVTRLAGRGDTQYF. Full variable domain (remainder filled in from reference TRBV7-8 and TRBJ2-3): GAGVSQSPRYKVAKRGQDVALRCDPISGHVSLFWYQQALGQGPEFLTYFQNEAQLDKSGLPSDRFFAERPEGSVSTLKIQRTQQEDSAVYLCASSLVTRLAGRGDTQYFGPGTRLTVL.

This clonotype was picked up many times. This chain joins TRBV27 and TRBJ1-1; TRBD1 aligns across 9 bases. The CDR3 runs to 16 residues. Looked up from germline, CDR1 is MNHEY and CDR2 is SMNVEV (reference sequence). The V and J ends lost 2 bases and 4 bases, in that order; junction bases with no gene match: 8. The DNA for the CDR3 is TGTGCCAGCAGTTTAGGTCCGGGACAGGGCCGCACTGAAGCTTTCTTT. Its protein product is CASSLGPGQGRTEAFF.

This rearrangement joins TRBV29-1 to TRBJ1-2, with 7 bases fitting TRBD1. The CDR3 has 12 residues. After removal of 4 bases from V and 4 bases from J, the junction contained 3 bases not matched to a gene. From germline, CDR1 is SQVTM and CDR2 ANQGSEA. CDR3 DNA: TGCAGCGTTGGGGGACAGCCCTATGGCTACACCTTC. It specifies CSVGGQPYGYTF. The whole variable domain, remainder taken from reference TRBV29-1 and TRBJ1-2, is SAVISQKPSRDICQRGTSLTIQCQVDSQVTMMFWYRQQPGQSLTLIATANQGSEATYESGFVIDKFPISRPNLTFSTLTVSNMSPEDSSIYLCSVGGQPYGYTFGSGTRLTVV.

The CDR3 DNA follows: TGCAGCGTTGGAGACTTGACTAGGGGATACAACGAGCAGTACTTC. Encoded protein: CSVGDLTRGYNEQYF. The chain carries TRBV29-1 and TRBJ2-7, with a possible D match to TRBD2 (6 bases). Trimming removed 4 bases from V and 5 bases from J, with 21 bases in between. Germline loops: CDR1 SQVTM, CDR2 ANQGSEA. The CDR3 is 15 residues long.

This chain links TRBV19 with TRBJ1-5; 9 bases agree with TRBD1. From germline, CDR1 is LNHDA and CDR2 SQIVND (reference sequence). Trimming cost V 7 bases and J 3 bases; bases outside gene matches: 13. The CDR3 has 17 amino acids. The DNA for the CDR3 is TGTGCCAGTACCCGAGTATGGGGGACAGGGAACAATCAGCCCCAGCATTTT. It translates to CASTRVWGTGNNQPQHF.

A note on this clonotype: One base away lies a much larger clone, so this may be a sequencing read error. This rearrangement joins TRBV9 to TRBJ2-1, with D perhaps matching TRBD2 (5 bases). The CDR3 has 18 amino acids. The germline V gene has CDR1 SGDLS and CDR2 YYNGEE. CDR3 region: CASSVFDSSGSSYNEQSF. The CDR3 coding sequence is TGTGCCAGCAGCGTATTTGACTCGAGCGGTAGCTCCTACAATGAGCAGTCCTTC.

This clonotype was observed at least ten times. This rearrangement joins TRBV20-1 to TRBJ2-5; D perhaps matches TRBD1 (6 bases). Looked up from germline, CDR1 is DFQATT and CDR2 is SNEGSKA (reference sequence). Deletions cut 6 bases from V and 0 bases from J, with 8 bases between. The CDR3 loop spans 12 amino acids. This CDR3 is CSARTDQETQYF. Here the CDR3 DNA reads TGCAGTGCGCGGACAGACCAAGAGACCCAGTACTTC.

This clonotype was recorded a few times. The rearrangement uses TRBV7-6 and TRBJ1-1; D is ambiguous. The germline V and J ends were trimmed by 6 bases and 0 bases, with 20 bases remaining between them. In germline, CDR1 is SGHVS, CDR2 FNYEAQ. The CDR3 is 17 residues long. CDR3 nucleotide sequence: TGTGCCAGCAGTTCCTTTAAACGGGCAGGACTGAACACTGAAGCTTTCTTT. Translation: CASSSFKRAGLNTEAFF.

There are a few counts of this clonotype. The rearrangement uses TRBV12-3 or TRBV12-4 and TRBJ2-5; unclear D gene. This CDR3 is 17 amino acids long. Deletions cut 3 bases from V and 1 base from J, with 18 bases between. CDR3 loop: CASSFGVAPPFQETQYF. CDR3 bases: TGTGCCAGCAGTTTTGGGGTAGCCCCACCTTTCCAAGAGACCCAGTACTTC.

This clonotype appeared a few times. This sequence joins TRBV7-2 and TRBJ2-2; unclear D gene. The CDR3 is 14 amino acids. Germline V gives CDR1 SGHTA, CDR2 FQGNSA. V dropped 7 bases and J dropped 1 base, with 10 bases sitting between them. CDR3 coding DNA: TGTGCCAGCAATAAAGGGTTGAACACCGGGGAGCTGTTTTTT. Amino acid sequence: CASNKGLNTGELFF. The whole variable domain, remainder taken from reference TRBV7-2 and TRBJ2-2, is GAGVSQSPSNKVTEKGKDVELRCDPISGHTALYWYRQSLGQGLEFLIYFQGNSAPDKSGLPSDRFSAERTGGSVSTLTIQRTQQEDSAVYLCASNKGLNTGELFFGEGSRLTVL.

This clonotype was seen many times. The CDR3 nucleotides are TGTGCCAGCAGTTACGGGGCAGGGGGTTCCTACAATGAGCAGTTCTTC. Protein: CASSYGAGGSYNEQFF. The V call is TRBV6-5, the J call TRBJ2-1; 7 bases line up with TRBD1. Per germline, CDR1 MNHEY and CDR2 SVGAGI. CDR3 length equals 16 residues. The J segment lost 1 base and the V segment lost 2 bases, leaving 5 bases of the junction unmatched.

This chain uses TRBV6-2 or TRBV6-3 with TRBJ2-1; 15 bases match TRBD2. Germline V gene lookup returns CDR1 MNHEY and CDR2 SVGEGT. Trimming took 6 bases from V and 1 from J; bases not matched to a gene: 1. CDR3 length: 16 amino acids. CDR3 nucleotides: TGTGCCAGCAGCGGACTAGCGGGAGGGTCCTACAATGAGCAGTTCTTC. Protein sequence: CASSGLAGGSYNEQFF.

V is TRBV29-1 and J is TRBJ2-7; maybe TRBD2 (5 bases). V lost 6 bases and J lost 0, with 12 bases in between. The CDR3 is 13 amino acids. In germline, CDR1 is SQVTM, CDR2 ANQGSEA. The CDR3: CSVLGVSSYEQYF. Here the CDR3 DNA reads TGCAGCGTCCTCGGGGTTAGCTCCTACGAGCAGTACTTC.

The sample holds one count of this clonotype. The chain links TRBV3-1 to TRBJ2-7; D unclear. The CDR3 is 12 residues long. CDR1 LGHDT and CDR2 YNNKEL come from the germline V gene (reference sequence). Deletions cut 3 bases from V and 2 bases from J, with 5 bases between. The CDR3 is CASSHNPYEQYF. In DNA, the CDR3 is TGTGCCAGCAGCCATAACCCCTACGAGCAGTACTTC.

This clonotype was seen repeatedly, ten times or more. The rearrangement joins TRBV5-1 to TRBJ2-1; 7 bases are shared with TRBD2. CDR3 length: 13 amino acids. Germline CDR1 and CDR2: SGHRS and YFSETQ. Unmatched junction bases numbered 4, after V lost 4 bases and J lost 6 bases. DNA for the CDR3: TGCGCCAGCAGCCTTGGGACTACCAATGAGCAGTTCTTC. Translated: CASSLGTTNEQFF.

The chain is built from TRBV5-1 and TRBJ1-4; 11 bases map to TRBD1. The germline V gene encodes CDR1 SGHRS and CDR2 YFSETQ. J gave up 1 base and V 5 bases, and 7 bases lay outside the gene matches. There are 17 residues in the CDR3. The CDR3 sequence: CASRRTGGRGTNEKLFF. As DNA, the CDR3 is TGCGCCAGCAGACGGACAGGGGGCCGGGGAACTAATGAAAAACTGTTTTTT.

V is TRBV30 and J is TRBJ2-7, with D tentatively TRBD1 or TRBD2 (5 bases each). The germline CDR1 and CDR2 sequences are GTSNPN and SVGIG (reference sequence). The CDR3 length is 14 residues. Between the trimmed V and J ends, which lost 2 bases and 6 bases, there was a span of 17 bases. In DNA form, the CDR3 reads TGTGCCTGGAGTCTAAGGGGCGGAGGTATCGAGCAGTACTTC. Protein product: CAWSLRGGGIEQYF.

There are a few counts of this clonotype. The rearrangement uses TRBV5-5 and TRBJ1-1; 7 bases are a match to TRBD1. V was clipped by 7 bases and J by 5 bases; unmatched bases: 11. This CDR3 has 14 residues. Germline CDR1 and CDR2: SGHKS and YYEKEE (reference sequence). DNA of the CDR3: TGTGCCAGCTCTGGGAACGCAGGGGGGACTGAAGCTTTCTTT. Translation: CASSGNAGGTEAFF.

The J gene is TRBJ1-5, the V gene TRBV2; D uncertain. V was trimmed by 7 bases and J by 0 bases, leaving 10 bases between them. Germline assignment: CDR1 SNHLY and CDR2 FYNNEI. The CDR3 spans 14 residues. The CDR3 here is CASTGMYSNQPQHF. The CDR3 DNA sequence: TGTGCCAGCACGGGGATGTATAGCAATCAGCCCCAGCATTTT. The entire variable domain, with the rest obtained from reference TRBV2 and TRBJ1-5, is as follows: EPEVTQTPSHQVTQMGQEVILRCVPISNHLYFYWYRQILGQKVEFLVSFYNNEISEKSEIFDDQFSVERPDGSNFTLKIRSTKLEDSAMYFCASTGMYSNQPQHFGDGTRLSIL.